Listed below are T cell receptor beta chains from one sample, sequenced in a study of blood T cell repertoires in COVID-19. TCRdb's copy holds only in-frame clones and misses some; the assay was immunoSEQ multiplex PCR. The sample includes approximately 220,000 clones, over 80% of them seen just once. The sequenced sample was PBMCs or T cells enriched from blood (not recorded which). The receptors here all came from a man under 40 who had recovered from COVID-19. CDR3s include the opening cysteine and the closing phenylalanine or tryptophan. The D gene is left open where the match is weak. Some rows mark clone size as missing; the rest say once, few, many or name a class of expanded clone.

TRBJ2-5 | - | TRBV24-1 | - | CATSDLVAGTTQYF | TGTGCCACCAGTGATTTGGTGGCGGGGACGACCCAGTACTTC
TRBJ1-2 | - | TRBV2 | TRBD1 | CASSVTGGYGYGYTF | TGTGCCAGCAGTGTGACAGGGGGTTACGGTTATGGCTACACCTTC
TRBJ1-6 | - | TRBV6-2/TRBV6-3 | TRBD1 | CASSYGTDNSPLHF | TGTGCCAGCAGTTACGGGACAGATAATTCACCCCTCCACTTT
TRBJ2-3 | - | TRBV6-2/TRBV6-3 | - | CASSSGEGDTQYF | TGTGCCAGCAGTTCGGGAGAAGGAGATACGCAGTATTTT
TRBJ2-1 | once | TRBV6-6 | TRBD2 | CASSRYGTSGGYNEQFF | TGTGCCAGCAGCCGATATGGGACTAGCGGGGGATACAATGAGCAGTTCTTC
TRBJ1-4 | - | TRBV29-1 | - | CSVATNEKLFF | TGCAGCGTTGCCACAAATGAAAAACTGTTTTTT
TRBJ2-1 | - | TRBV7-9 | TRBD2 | CASSPFGGRDYNEQFF | TGTGCCAGCAGCCCCTTCGGCGGGAGGGACTACAATGAGCAGTTCTTC
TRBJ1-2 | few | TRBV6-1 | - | CASSEWGTLYGYTF | TGTGCCAGCAGTGAATGGGGGACTCTCTATGGCTACACCTTC
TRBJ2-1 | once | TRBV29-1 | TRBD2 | CSETSGSNNEQFF | TGCAGCGAGACTAGCGGGAGCAACAATGAGCAGTTCTTC
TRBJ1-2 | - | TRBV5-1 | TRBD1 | CASSWDRGNYGYTF | TGCGCCAGCAGCTGGGACAGGGGTAACTATGGCTACACCTTC
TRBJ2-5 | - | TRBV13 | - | CASSLGTDEETQYF | TGTGCCAGCAGCTTAGGGACTGACGAAGAGACCCAGTACTTC
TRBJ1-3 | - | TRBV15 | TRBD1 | CATSRETGGWDTIYF | TGTGCCACCAGCAGAGAGACAGGGGGCTGGGACACCATATATTTT
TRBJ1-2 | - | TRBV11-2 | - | CASSPLRQANYGYTF | TGTGCCAGCAGCCCCTTAAGACAGGCTAACTATGGCTACACCTTC
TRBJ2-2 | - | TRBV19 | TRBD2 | CASSVPTSGRGLTGELFF | TGTGCCAGTAGTGTCCCCACTAGCGGGAGGGGTTTAACCGGGGAGCTGTTTTTT
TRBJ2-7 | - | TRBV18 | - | CASSPLVIGGANEQYF | TGTGCCAGCTCACCATTGGTAATTGGGGGGGCAAACGAGCAGTACTTC
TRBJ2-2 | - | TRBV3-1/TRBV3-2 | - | CASYPMMGQNTGELFF | TGTGCCAGCTATCCTATGATGGGGCAAAACACCGGGGAGCTGTTTTTT
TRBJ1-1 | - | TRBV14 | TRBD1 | CASSPQTGGMNTEAFF | TGTGCCAGCAGCCCACAGACAGGGGGGATGAACACTGAAGCTTTCTTT
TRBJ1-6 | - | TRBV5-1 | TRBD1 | CASSLDTDRGNSPLHF | TGCGCCAGCAGCTTGGATACGGACAGGGGTAATTCACCCCTCCACTTT
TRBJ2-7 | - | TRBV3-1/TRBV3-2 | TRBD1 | CASSQGARTGPRFKQYF | TGTGCCAGCAGCCAAGGAGCTAGGACAGGGCCCCGCTTTAAGCAGTACTTC
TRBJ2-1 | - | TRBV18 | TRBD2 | CASSPQGLADVTSSYNEQFF | TGTGCCAGCTCACCACAGGGACTAGCGGACGTTACTAGCTCCTACAATGAGCAGTTCTTC
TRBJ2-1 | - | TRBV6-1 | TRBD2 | CASSETAGGRDEQFF | TGTGCCAGCAGTGAAACGGCGGGAGGTCGAGATGAGCAGTTCTTC
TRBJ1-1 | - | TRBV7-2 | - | CASSAKISGTEAFF | TGTGCCAGCAGCGCCAAAATTTCGGGCACTGAAGCTTTCTTT
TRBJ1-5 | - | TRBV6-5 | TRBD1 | CASSKGQGATQPQHF | TGTGCCAGCAGTAAGGGACAGGGGGCCACTCAGCCCCAGCATTTT
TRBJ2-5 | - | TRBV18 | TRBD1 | CASSPPDWDRGGETQYF | TGTGCCAGCTCACCCCCAGACTGGGACAGGGGAGGAGAGACCCAGTACTTC
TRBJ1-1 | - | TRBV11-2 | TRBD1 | CASKRGTGNTEAFF | TGTGCCAGCAAGCGAGGGACAGGGAACACTGAAGCTTTCTTT
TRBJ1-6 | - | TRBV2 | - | CASRGGRGGSPLHF | TGTGCCAGCAGGGGGGGTAGGGGTGGTTCACCCCTCCACTTT
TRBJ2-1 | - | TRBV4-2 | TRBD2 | CASSQETSGGPVHEQFF | TGTGCCAGCAGCCAAGAGACTAGCGGGGGGCCCGTCCATGAGCAGTTCTTC
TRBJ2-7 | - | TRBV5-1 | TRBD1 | CASSLAGDRGSYEQYF | TGCGCCAGCAGCTTGGCCGGGGACAGGGGATCTTACGAGCAGTACTTC
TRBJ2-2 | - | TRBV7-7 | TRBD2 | CASSKGLAGVGTGELFF | TGTGCTAGCAGTAAGGGACTAGCGGGAGTTGGCACCGGGGAGCTGTTTTTT
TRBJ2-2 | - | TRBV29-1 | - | CSVEGAGGLSGELFF | TGCAGCGTGGAGGGGGCAGGGGGGTTGTCCGGGGAGCTGTTTTTT
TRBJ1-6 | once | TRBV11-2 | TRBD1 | CASSLAGTVDSPLHF | TGTGCCAGCAGCTTAGCCGGGACAGTAGATTCACCCCTCCACTTT
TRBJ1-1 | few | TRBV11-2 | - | CASSSDMNTEAFF | TGTGCCAGCAGCTCAGACATGAACACTGAAGCTTTCTTT
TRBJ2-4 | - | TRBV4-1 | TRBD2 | CASSQVGTSGSSQNIQYF | TGCGCCAGCAGCCAAGTAGGGACTAGCGGGAGCAGCCAAAACATTCAGTACTTC
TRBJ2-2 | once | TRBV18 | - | CASSPGLQGKTGELFF | TGTGCCAGCTCACCAGGCTTACAGGGAAAAACCGGGGAGCTGTTTTTT
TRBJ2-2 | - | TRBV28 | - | CASSSEGSNTGELFF | TGTGCCAGCAGTTCTGAGGGATCGAACACCGGGGAGCTGTTTTTT
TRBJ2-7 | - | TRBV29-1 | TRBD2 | CSVVPPRTSGYEQYF | TGCAGCGTTGTGCCCCCCCGGACTAGCGGCTACGAGCAGTACTTC
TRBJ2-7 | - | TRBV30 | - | CAWRDKRLVSYEQYF | TGTGCCTGGAGGGACAAGCGCTTGGTCTCCTACGAGCAGTACTTC
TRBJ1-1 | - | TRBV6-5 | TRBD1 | CASSYSWTGGTEAFF | TGTGCCAGCAGTTACTCGTGGACAGGGGGCACTGAAGCTTTCTTT
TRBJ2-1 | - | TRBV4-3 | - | CASSQRLGTTPNEQFF | TGCGCCAGCAGCCAACGTCTGGGCACCACTCCCAATGAGCAGTTCTTC
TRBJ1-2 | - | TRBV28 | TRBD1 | CASIGLRGHAYGYTF | TGTGCCAGCATAGGATTGAGGGGGCATGCCTATGGCTACACCTTC
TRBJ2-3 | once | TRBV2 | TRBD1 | CASSDQGATDTQYF | TGTGCCAGCAGTGACCAGGGGGCCACAGATACGCAGTATTTT
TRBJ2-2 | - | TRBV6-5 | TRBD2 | CASSGTRLNTGELFF | TGTGCCAGCTCAGGGACTAGGTTGAACACCGGGGAGCTGTTTTTT
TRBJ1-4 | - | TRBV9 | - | CASSVEASQGEKLFF | TGTGCCAGCAGCGTAGAGGCCTCCCAGGGGGAAAAACTGTTTTTT
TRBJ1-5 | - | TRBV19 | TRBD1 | CASTPARGGGSRQPQHF | TGTGCCAGTACTCCTGCGAGAGGGGGCGGATCACGTCAGCCCCAGCATTTT
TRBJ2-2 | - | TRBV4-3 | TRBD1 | CASSLKEQGPGELFF | TGCGCCAGCAGCCTAAAGGAACAGGGGCCCGGGGAGCTGTTTTTT
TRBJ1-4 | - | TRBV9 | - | CASSVEGRRGEKLFF | TGTGCCAGCAGCGTAGAGGGGCGTAGGGGTGAAAAACTGTTTTTT
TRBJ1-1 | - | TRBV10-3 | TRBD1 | CAISDRQGNTEAFF | TGTGCCATCAGTGACCGACAGGGGAACACTGAAGCTTTCTTT
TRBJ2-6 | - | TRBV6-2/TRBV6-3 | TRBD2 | CASSYSGVGSGANVLTF | TGTGCCAGCAGTTACAGCGGGGTGGGCTCTGGGGCCAACGTCCTGACTTTC
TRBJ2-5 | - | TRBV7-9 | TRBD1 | CASSGGTGGVETQYF | TGTGCCAGCAGCGGAGGGACAGGGGGCGTTGAGACCCAGTACTTC
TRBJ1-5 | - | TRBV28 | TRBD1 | CASSLLTGGQPQHF | TGTGCCAGCAGTTTATTGACAGGGGGCCAGCCCCAGCATTTT
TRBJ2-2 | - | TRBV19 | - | CAIIVGGPNTGELFF | TGTGCCATTATCGTGGGGGGACCTAACACCGGGGAGCTGTTTTTT
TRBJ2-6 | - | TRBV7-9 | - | CASPTAQLGANVLTF | TGTGCCAGCCCGACAGCCCAGCTTGGGGCCAACGTCCTGACTTTC
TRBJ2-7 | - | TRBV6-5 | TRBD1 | CASRARTGRTYEQYF | TGTGCCAGCAGGGCACGGACAGGGAGGACGTACGAGCAGTACTTC
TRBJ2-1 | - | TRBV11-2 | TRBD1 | CASSSHRGIQNEQFF | TGTGCCAGCAGCTCCCACAGGGGGATACAGAATGAGCAGTTCTTC